The 30 T cell receptor beta chains in this list originate from one sample, sequenced in a study of early stage breast cancer tumors. Method: immunoSEQ multiplex PCR; TCRdb's copy keeps in-frame clones and lacks some. The repertoire includes some 58,000 clones, about 80% of them detected once, and roughly 3.5% sits in the top ten. The specimen was blood. The receptors originated from a person in their thirties with breast cancer.

V usage is TRBV2 and J usage is TRBJ1-1, with 8 bases fitting TRBD1. The CDR3 spans 13 residues. V lost 6 bases to trimming and J lost 3 bases; unmatched junction nucleotides: 3. Germline V gene sequence: CDR1 SNHLY, CDR2 FYNNEI. The CDR3 loop is CASRVDRDTEAFF. CDR3 nucleotides: TGTGCCAGCAGGGTGGACAGGGACACTGAAGCTTTCTTT. The whole variable domain, filled in from reference TRBV2 and TRBJ1-1, reads EPEVTQTPSHQVTQMGQEVILRCVPISNHLYFYWYRQILGQKVEFLVSFYNNEISEKSEIFDDQFSVERPDGSNFTLKIRSTKLEDSAMYFCASRVDRDTEAFFGQGTRLTVV.

V gene TRBV5-4 combines with J gene TRBJ2-5, with 11 bases aligning to TRBD2. V lost 4 bases, J lost 4 bases, and 12 bases stayed unmatched. The CDR3 is 17 amino acids. Germline V gene sequence: CDR1 SGHNT, CDR2 YYREEE (reference sequence). The CDR3 bases are TGTGCCAGCAGCCCGGCGACTAGCGGGATGTTGGCAGAGACCCAGTACTTC. Protein: CASSPATSGMLAETQYF. The whole variable domain, filled in from reference TRBV5-4 and TRBJ2-5, reads ETGVTQSPTHLIKTRGQQVTLRCSSQSGHNTVSWYQQALGQGPQFIFQYYREEENGRGNFPPRFSGLQFPNYSSELNVNALELDDSALYLCASSPATSGMLAETQYFGPGTRLLVL.

The chain is built from TRBV19 and TRBJ1-5; D not resolved. The CDR3 contains 14 residues. Trimming cost V 5 bases and J 1 base, with 9 bases left between them. The germline V gene encodes CDR1 LNHDA and CDR2 SQIVND (reference sequence). CDR3 in DNA: TGTGCCAGTAGTCTCTGGGGAAGCAATCAGCCCCAGCATTTT. It encodes CASSLWGSNQPQHF.

In its sample, this clone was seen a few times. The chain is built from TRBV6-1 and TRBJ2-2; tentatively, D is TRBD1 or TRBD2 (5 bases each). From germline, CDR1 is MNHNS and CDR2 SASEGT. The CDR3 covers 14 residues. V lost 8 bases and J 3 bases, leaving 13 bases between the germline ends. In nucleotides, the CDR3 is TGTGCCAGCGGGCCGGGACCTCACACCGGGGAGCTGTTTTTT. Protein product: CASGPGPHTGELFF.

This chain connects TRBV6-4 to TRBJ2-2, with no clear D. V was pared by 2 bases and J by 3 bases, with 4 bases between. CDR1 and CDR2 (germline): MRHNA, SNTAGT. The CDR3 length is 13 residues. CDR3 residues: CASSDEDTGELFF. The CDR3 DNA is TGTGCCAGCAGTGACGAGGACACCGGGGAGCTGTTTTTT.

The chain employs TRBV7-8 and TRBJ2-1; D is possibly TRBD1 (6 bases). V was cut by 5 bases and J by 1 base, with 9 bases left in between. Looked up from germline, CDR1 is SGHVS and CDR2 is FQNEAQ. The length of the CDR3 is 14 residues. The CDR3 loop is CASSPRGSYNEQFF. In DNA, the CDR3 is TGTGCCAGCAGCCCCAGGGGTTCCTACAATGAGCAGTTCTTC.

The chain is built from TRBV19 and TRBJ2-3; 10 bases match TRBD2. CDR3 length equals 16 residues. CDR1 and CDR2 (germline): LNHDA, SQIVND (reference sequence). V dropped 6 bases and J dropped 3; count of bases not matched to a gene: 9. The CDR3 sequence is CASRAQLAGFTDTQYF. Written as DNA, the CDR3 is TGTGCCAGTAGGGCTCAACTAGCGGGATTTACAGATACGCAGTATTTT.

V gene TRBV27 combines with J gene TRBJ1-2, with 8 bases aligning to TRBD1. CDR1 is MNHEY, CDR2 SMNVEV, per germline (reference sequence). The CDR3 sequence is 14 residues long. V dropped 9 bases and J dropped 6; count of bases not matched to a gene: 12. Here the CDR3 DNA reads TGTGCCAGTAAAATTACAGGGGGTCTTCATGGCTACACCTTC. It translates to CASKITGGLHGYTF.

This chain joins TRBV5-1 and TRBJ1-1; D ambiguous. The germline V and J ends were trimmed by 6 bases and 4 bases, with 16 bases remaining between them. The CDR3 extends over 14 amino acids. The V gene's germline CDR1 is SGHRS and CDR2 YFSETQ. DNA for the CDR3: TGCGCCAGCACCGAGGAAGGGCAACTCACTGAAGCTTTCTTT. It codes for CASTEEGQLTEAFF.

This clone appeared once. The chain combines TRBV9 with TRBJ2-6; D not resolved. Between the trimmed V and J ends, which lost 4 bases and 4 bases, there was a span of 18 bases. CDR1 is SGDLS and CDR2 is YYNGEE in the germline V gene. The CDR3 spans 17 residues. Here the CDR3 reads CASSPYDSGAGANVLTF. CDR3 in DNA: TGTGCCAGCAGCCCGTATGACTCTGGTGCGGGGGCCAACGTCCTGACTTTC.

This clone has only a few counts. CDR3 in DNA: TGCGCCAGCAGCCAGTTGGTAGCGGGGACCTACGAGCAGTACTTC. It specifies CASSQLVAGTYEQYF. V usage is TRBV4-3 and J usage is TRBJ2-7; 8 bases agree with TRBD2. The CDR3 runs 15 residues. Germline CDR1 reads LGHNA; CDR2 reads YSLEER. The V gene end was trimmed by 3 bases and the J gene end by 2 bases; junction bases not matched to a gene: 6.

The rearrangement uses TRBV30 and TRBJ1-2; unclear D gene. The CDR3 extends over 13 amino acids. The germline V gene has CDR1 GTSNPN and CDR2 SVGIG (reference sequence). V shed 0 bases and J shed 4 bases, with 9 bases lying between them. This CDR3 reads CAWSVLLSYGYTF. DNA of the CDR3: TGTGCCTGGAGTGTACTTCTAAGCTATGGCTACACCTTC.

V usage is TRBV10-2 and J usage is TRBJ2-1, with 13 bases lining up with TRBD2. Germline CDR1 WSHSY, CDR2 SAAADI. V gave up 7 bases and J gave up 7 bases; unmatched junction bases: 4. The CDR3 runs 14 residues. The CDR3 loop is CASTPGLAGNEQFF. The CDR3 DNA follows: TGCGCCAGCACCCCGGGACTAGCGGGAAATGAGCAGTTCTTC.

The chain recombines TRBV5-1 with TRBJ2-1; 8 nucleotides match TRBD2. Looked up from germline, CDR1 is SGHRS and CDR2 is YFSETQ. Germline trimming cut 5 bases from V and 0 bases from J; bases unmatched to any gene: 7. CDR3 size: 16 residues. The CDR3 loop is CASSFPGTSSYNEQFF. Written as DNA, the CDR3 is TGCGCCAGCAGTTTTCCCGGGACTAGCTCCTACAATGAGCAGTTCTTC.

This chain uses TRBV6-1 with TRBJ2-1; D is unresolved. Germline CDR1 and CDR2: MNHNS and SASEGT. The CDR3 runs to 15 residues. Trimming took 2 bases from V and 4 from J, leaving 12 bases between them. DNA of the CDR3: TGTGCCAGCAGTGAAAGGGCGGAGTCATACAATGAGCAGTTCTTC. This encodes CASSERAESYNEQFF.

V is TRBV11-2 and J is TRBJ1-5; tentative D call: TRBD1 (6 bases). This CDR3 comprises 18 residues. V was pared by 0 bases and J by 1 base, with 16 bases between. Per germline, CDR1 SGHAT and CDR2 FQNNGV. The CDR3 protein is CASSLEQGVGASNQPQHF. In DNA form, the CDR3 reads TGTGCCAGCAGCTTAGAACAGGGTGTCGGGGCGAGCAATCAGCCCCAGCATTTT.

This clone came up a few times. This chain links TRBV2 with TRBJ2-1; 7 nucleotides agree with TRBD2. CDR3 size: 15 residues. Germline CDR1 and CDR2: SNHLY and FYNNEI. V lost 6 bases, J lost 3 bases, and 8 bases stayed unmatched. The chain's CDR3 is CASRGREEVYNEQFF. CDR3 DNA: TGTGCCAGCAGGGGGAGGGAGGAAGTCTACAATGAGCAGTTCTTC.

Turning to this clone: Compared with germline, one end of the junction differs, possibly owing to a read error. This rearrangement joins TRBV18 to TRBJ2-7; D not certain. The CDR3 contains 17 residues. CDR1 is KGHSH and CDR2 is LQKENI in the germline V gene. CDR3 nucleotides: TGTGCCAGCTCACAGAACAGTCCTCCTCTTAGCTCCTACGGGCAGTACTTC. It is translated as CASSQNSPPLSSYGQYF.

This clone was found once. The J gene is TRBJ2-1, the V gene TRBV5-1; D not resolved. The CDR3 is 16 residues long. The germline V and J ends were trimmed by 0 bases and 8 bases, with 18 bases remaining between them. Per the germline V gene, CDR1 is SGHRS and CDR2 is YFSETQ. CDR3 sequence reads: CASSLGSPNVGDEQFF. The CDR3 DNA sequence: TGCGCCAGCAGCTTGGGCTCGCCCAACGTTGGGGATGAGCAGTTCTTC.

The chain links TRBV15 to TRBJ1-3; maybe TRBD1 (5 bases). The CDR3 consists of 13 residues. CDR1 is LNHNV, CDR2 YYDKDF, per germline (reference sequence). The V end was cut by 5 bases, the J end by 7 bases, with 12 bases between. The CDR3 DNA reads TGTGCCACCAGCGGACATGCTCGGAACACCATATATTTT. This encodes CATSGHARNTIYF. Full variable domain (missing parts from reference TRBV15 and TRBJ1-3): DAMVIQNPRYQVTQFGKPVTLSCSQTLNHNVMYWYQQKSSQAPKLLFHYYDKDFNNEADTPDNFQSRRPNTSFCFLDIRSPGLGDTAMYLCATSGHARNTIYFGEGSWLTVV.

V is TRBV30 and J is TRBJ2-7, with 8 bases lining up with TRBD2. Germline CDR1 is GTSNPN and CDR2 is SVGIG (reference sequence). The V gene end was trimmed by 7 bases and the J gene end by 2 bases; junction bases not matched to a gene: 19. The CDR3 is 17 residues long. The CDR3 spells CASWKSGRGQSPYEQYF. CDR3 DNA: TGTGCCTCCTGGAAGAGCGGGAGAGGTCAGAGCCCCTACGAGCAGTACTTC.

Only one count was recorded for this clone. The rearrangement uses TRBV6-5 and TRBJ1-3; D gene ambiguous. The CDR3 extends over 13 amino acids. Germline V gene data show CDR1 as MNHEY and CDR2 as SVGAGI. The V gene lost 5 bases and the J gene lost 0 bases, with 5 bases spanning the gap. The CDR3 is CASSRASGNTIYF. DNA of the CDR3: TGTGCCAGCAGTCGCGCCTCTGGAAACACCATATATTTT.

V usage is TRBV4-3 and J usage is TRBJ1-1; TRBD1 might be the D (5 bases). The CDR3 has 13 amino acids. Trimming cost V 0 bases and J 7 bases, with 9 bases left between them. Per the germline V gene, CDR1 is LGHNA and CDR2 is YSLEER. The CDR3 sequence is CASSQDLGGEAFF. In DNA, the CDR3 is TGCGCCAGCAGCCAAGATCTCGGGGGTGAAGCTTTCTTT.

The chain links TRBV27 to TRBJ2-7; D not certain. The V and J ends lost 3 bases and 0 bases respectively, with 9 bases between them. The CDR3 is 14 residues long. Germline assignment: CDR1 MNHEY and CDR2 SMNVEV (reference sequence). CDR3 sequence: CASSLFPSSYEQYF. CDR3 nucleotides: TGTGCCAGCAGTTTGTTCCCTAGCTCCTACGAGCAGTACTTC.

CDR3 coding DNA: TGTGCCAGCAGTGAATCAGCCAGCAATGAGCAGTTCTTC. This translates into CASSESASNEQFF. This chain uses TRBV25-1 with TRBJ2-1; D unclear. V gave up 1 base and J gave up 6 bases, with 7 bases separating them. The CDR3 loop spans 13 amino acids. Germline V gives CDR1 MGHDK, CDR2 SYGVNS.

Only one count was recorded for this clone. V usage is TRBV5-1 and J usage is TRBJ1-2; D perhaps matches TRBD1 (6 bases). CDR1 SGHRS and CDR2 YFSETQ come from the germline V gene. V gave up 4 bases and J gave up 2 bases, with 12 bases separating them. The length of the CDR3 is 14 residues. This CDR3 is CASSTGGGNYGYTF. CDR3 bases: TGCGCCAGCAGCACCGGGGGCGGAAACTATGGCTACACCTTC.

This chain connects TRBV5-1 to TRBJ1-1; D call uncertain. The CDR3 extends over 14 amino acids. CDR1 and CDR2 (germline): SGHRS, YFSETQ. Trimming cost V 7 bases and J 1 base, with 14 bases left between them. The CDR3 region is CASATYLSNTEAFF. CDR3 coding DNA: TGCGCCAGCGCGACCTATCTTTCGAACACTGAAGCTTTCTTT.

This clone showed up just a few times. The CDR3 sequence is CASSQDGWSYEQYF. CDR3 in DNA: TGCGCCAGCAGCCAAGATGGCTGGTCCTACGAGCAGTACTTC. This chain joins TRBV4-1 and TRBJ2-7; no clear D gene. Trimming stripped 0 bases from V and 1 base from J, with 7 bases between. The CDR3 spans 14 residues. Germline CDR1 is MGHRA and CDR2 is YSYEKL.

The V and J genes are TRBV6-5 and TRBJ1-5; 7 positions match TRBD1. The germline V gene encodes CDR1 MNHEY and CDR2 SVGAGI. Trimming removed 0 bases from V and 6 bases from J; junction bases left unmatched: 5. The CDR3 runs to 15 residues. The DNA of the CDR3 is TGTGCCAGCAGTTACTCAAAGGGGGCGGGTCAGCCCCAGCATTTT. It codes for CASSYSKGAGQPQHF.

The chain employs TRBV30 and TRBJ1-2; 9 nucleotides agree with TRBD1. The junction had 18 bases not matched to a gene; V was cut back by 2 bases and J by 5 bases. The CDR3 is 18 amino acids. CDR1 is GTSNPN, CDR2 SVGIG, per germline (reference sequence). The CDR3 sequence is CAWSSRGVGQGLRYGYTF. CDR3 DNA: TGTGCCTGGAGTTCACGAGGGGTGGGACAGGGACTCAGGTATGGCTACACCTTC.